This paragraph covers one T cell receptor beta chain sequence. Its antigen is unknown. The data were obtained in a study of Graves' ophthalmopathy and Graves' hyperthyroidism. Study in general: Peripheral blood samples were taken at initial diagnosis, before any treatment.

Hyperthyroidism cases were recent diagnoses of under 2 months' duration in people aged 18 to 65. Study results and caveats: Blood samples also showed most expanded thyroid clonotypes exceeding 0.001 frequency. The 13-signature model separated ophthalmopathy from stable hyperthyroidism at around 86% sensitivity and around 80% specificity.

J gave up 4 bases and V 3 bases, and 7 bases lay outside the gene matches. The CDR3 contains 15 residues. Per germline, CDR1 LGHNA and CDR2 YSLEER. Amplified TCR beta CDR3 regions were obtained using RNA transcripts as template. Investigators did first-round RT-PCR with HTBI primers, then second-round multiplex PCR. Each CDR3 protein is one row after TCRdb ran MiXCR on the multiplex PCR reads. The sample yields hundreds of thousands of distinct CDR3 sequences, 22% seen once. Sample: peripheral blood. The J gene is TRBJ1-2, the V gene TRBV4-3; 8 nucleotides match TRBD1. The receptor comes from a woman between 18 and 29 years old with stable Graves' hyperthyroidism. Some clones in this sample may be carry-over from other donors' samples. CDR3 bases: TGCGCCAGCAGCCATCAGACAGGGGCGGGCTATGGCTACACCTTC. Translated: CASSHQTGAGYGYTF.